This T cell receptor beta chain was observed in a study of beta chain features in type 1 diabetes. The study, taken as a whole, reports: TCRB CDR3 length was moderately but significantly reduced in all four CD4+ subsets of Type 1 diabetes patients. The similarity of naive, central memory and Treg TCRB repertoires appeared greater among patients than among healthy donors.

The investigators reverse transcribed all of the isolated RNA, so they sequenced expressed TCRB transcripts. Clones were sequenced by immunoSEQ multiplex PCR, and TCRdb holds only the in-frame ones, with some missing. The sample has roughly 730,000 clones; around an eighth are singletons. Every single donor gave one heparinised blood draw, and these averaged about 100 mL. CD4+ cells of the naive, central memory, regulatory and stem cell-like memory types were sorted via CD45RO/CCR7/CD25/CD127/CD95/CD27. The CDR3 has 14 amino acids. Per the germline V gene, CDR1 is SNHLY and CDR2 is FYNNEI. V lost 4 bases and J lost 4, with 13 bases in between. This clone was seen more than once but under ten times. Its specificity is unknown.

V is TRBV2 and J is TRBJ1-1; D might be TRBD1 (5 bases). Source material: naive CD4+ T cells from blood. This TCR came from a man aged 18 to 30 with type 1 diabetes. The DNA for the CDR3 is TGTGCCAGCAGTGTCGACAGCGGGGGCACTGAAGCTTTCTTT. It encodes CASSVDSGGTEAFF.